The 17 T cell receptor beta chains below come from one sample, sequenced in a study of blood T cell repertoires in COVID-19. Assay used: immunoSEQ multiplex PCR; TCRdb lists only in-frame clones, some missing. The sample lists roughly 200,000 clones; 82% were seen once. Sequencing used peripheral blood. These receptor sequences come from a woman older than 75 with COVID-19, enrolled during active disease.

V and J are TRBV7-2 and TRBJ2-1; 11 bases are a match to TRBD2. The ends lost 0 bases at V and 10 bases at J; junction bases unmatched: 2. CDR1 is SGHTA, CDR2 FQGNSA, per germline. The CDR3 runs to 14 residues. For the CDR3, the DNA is TGTGCCAGCAGCTTAGCGGGACTAGCGGCCGAGCAGTTCTTC. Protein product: CASSLAGLAAEQFF.

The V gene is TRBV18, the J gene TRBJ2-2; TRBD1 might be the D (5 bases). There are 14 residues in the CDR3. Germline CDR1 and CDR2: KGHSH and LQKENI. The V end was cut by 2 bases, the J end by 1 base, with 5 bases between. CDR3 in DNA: TGTGCCAGCTCACCAACAGGGAACACCGGGGAGCTGTTTTTT. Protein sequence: CASSPTGNTGELFF.

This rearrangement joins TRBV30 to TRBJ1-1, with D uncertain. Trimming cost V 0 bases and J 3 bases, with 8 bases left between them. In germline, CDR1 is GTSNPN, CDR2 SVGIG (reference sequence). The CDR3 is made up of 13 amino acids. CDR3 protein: CAWSVLKDTEAFF. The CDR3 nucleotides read TGTGCCTGGAGTGTACTAAAGGACACTGAAGCTTTCTTT.

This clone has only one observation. As DNA, the CDR3 is TGTGCCAGCAGTGAAGGACAGGGGGTTGTCTACGAGCAGTACTTC. It yields the protein CASSEGQGVVYEQYF. V is TRBV6-1 and J is TRBJ2-7; 9 positions agree with TRBD1. V lost 1 base and J lost 3; bases outside the gene matches: 4. Germline V CDR1 and CDR2: MNHNS, SASEGT. The CDR3 runs to 15 residues.

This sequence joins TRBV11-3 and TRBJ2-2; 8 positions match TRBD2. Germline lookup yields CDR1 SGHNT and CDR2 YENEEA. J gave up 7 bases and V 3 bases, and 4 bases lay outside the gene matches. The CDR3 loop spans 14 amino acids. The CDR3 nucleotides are TGTGCCAGCAGCTTCGGACTAGCTGGCGGGGAGCTGTTTTTT. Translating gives CASSFGLAGGELFF. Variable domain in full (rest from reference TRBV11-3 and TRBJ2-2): EAGVVQSPRYKIIEKKQPVAFWCNPISGHNTLYWYLQNLGQGPELLIRYENEEAVDDSQLPKDRFSAERLKGVDSTLKIQPAELGDSAVYLCASSFGLAGGELFFGEGSRLTVL.

CDR3 in DNA: TGTGCCAGCAGCTTAAACCAGGGACAGGGGCGACATGGCTACACCTTC. This codes for CASSLNQGQGRHGYTF. The chain links TRBV7-3 to TRBJ1-2; TRBD1 matches 10 bases. CDR1 and CDR2 from the germline V gene are SGHTA and FQGTGA. The V gene end was trimmed by 1 base and the J gene end by 6 bases; junction bases not matched to a gene: 8. The CDR3 extends over 16 amino acids.

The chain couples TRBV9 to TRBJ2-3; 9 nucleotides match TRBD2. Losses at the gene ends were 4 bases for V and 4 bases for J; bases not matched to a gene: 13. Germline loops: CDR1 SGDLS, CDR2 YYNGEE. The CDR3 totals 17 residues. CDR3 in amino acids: CASSPRRGGREADTQYF. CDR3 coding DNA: TGTGCCAGCAGCCCCCGGAGGGGCGGGAGGGAGGCAGATACGCAGTATTTT.

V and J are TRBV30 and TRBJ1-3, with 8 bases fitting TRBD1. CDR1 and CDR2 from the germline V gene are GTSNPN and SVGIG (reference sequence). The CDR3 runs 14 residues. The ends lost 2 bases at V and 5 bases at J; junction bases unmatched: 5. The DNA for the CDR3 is TGTGCCTGGAGTCTCGGACAGGGTCGAAACACCATATATTTT. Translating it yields CAWSLGQGRNTIYF.

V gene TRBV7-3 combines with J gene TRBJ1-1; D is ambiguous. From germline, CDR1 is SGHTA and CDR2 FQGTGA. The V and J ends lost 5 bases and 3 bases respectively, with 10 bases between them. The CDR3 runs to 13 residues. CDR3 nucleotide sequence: TGTGCCAGCAGCCCTAGTTCTGACACTGAAGCTTTCTTT. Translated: CASSPSSDTEAFF.

CDR3 in DNA: TGTGCCAGCAGTTTCCGTCAGCGTGCTAGCACAGATACGCAGTATTTT. As protein: CASSFRQRASTDTQYF. The rearrangement joins TRBV27 to TRBJ2-3; no firm D call. The CDR3 length is 16 residues. CDR1 is MNHEY, CDR2 SMNVEV, per germline (reference sequence). V dropped 3 bases and J dropped 0 bases, with 13 bases sitting between them.

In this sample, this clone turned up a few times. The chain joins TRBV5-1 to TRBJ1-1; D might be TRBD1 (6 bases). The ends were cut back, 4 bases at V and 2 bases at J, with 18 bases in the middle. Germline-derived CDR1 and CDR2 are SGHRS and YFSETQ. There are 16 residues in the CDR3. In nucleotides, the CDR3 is TGCGCCAGCAGCCCAATTCCGGGACATTTCAACACTGAAGCTTTCTTT. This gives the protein CASSPIPGHFNTEAFF. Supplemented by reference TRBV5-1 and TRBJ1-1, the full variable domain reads KAGVTQTPRYLIKTRGQQVTLSCSPISGHRSVSWYQQTPGQGLQFLFEYFSETQRNKGNFPGRFSGRQFSNSRSEMNVSTLELGDSALYLCASSPIPGHFNTEAFFGQGTRLTVV.

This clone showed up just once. In DNA form, the CDR3 reads TGTGCCAGCTCCACGCGGGGCGGGGGTTTCTACGAGCAGTACTTC. It codes for CASSTRGGGFYEQYF. The chain recombines TRBV18 with TRBJ2-7, with 7 nucleotides matching TRBD2. In germline, CDR1 is KGHSH, CDR2 LQKENI. V shed 6 bases and J 3 bases; nucleotides not matched to a gene: 11. This CDR3 is built from 15 residues.

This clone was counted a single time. The CDR3 DNA reads TGCGCCAGCAGCTTGGAAGGGAGGGCTAGTGAAAAACTGTTTTTT. This encodes CASSLEGRASEKLFF. The chain is built from TRBV5-1 and TRBJ1-4; D ambiguous. CDR1 is SGHRS, CDR2 YFSETQ, per germline. This CDR3 comprises 15 residues. Trimming took off 0 bases at V and 7 bases at J, with 13 bases between the two ends.

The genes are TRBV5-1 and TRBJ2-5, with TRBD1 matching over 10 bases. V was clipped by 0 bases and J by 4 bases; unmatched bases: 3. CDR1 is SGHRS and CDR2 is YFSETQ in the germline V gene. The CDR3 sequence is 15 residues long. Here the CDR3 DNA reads TGCGCCAGCAGCTTGGAGGGACAGGGGCTAGAGACCCAGTACTTC. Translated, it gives CASSLEGQGLETQYF.

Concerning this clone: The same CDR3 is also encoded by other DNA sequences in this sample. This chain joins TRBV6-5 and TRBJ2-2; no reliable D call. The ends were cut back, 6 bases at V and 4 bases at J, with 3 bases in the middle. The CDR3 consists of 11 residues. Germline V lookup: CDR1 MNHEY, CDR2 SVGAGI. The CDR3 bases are TGTGCCAGCAGGAGCACCGGGGAGCTGTTTTTT. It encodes CASRSTGELFF.

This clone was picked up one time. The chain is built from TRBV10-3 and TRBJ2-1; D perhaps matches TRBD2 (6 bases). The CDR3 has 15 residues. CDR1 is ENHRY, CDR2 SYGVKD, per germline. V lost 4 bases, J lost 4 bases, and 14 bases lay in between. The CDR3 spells CAISGGGTDYNEQFF. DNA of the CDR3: TGTGCCATCAGTGGGGGCGGGACGGATTACAATGAGCAGTTCTTC.

CDR3 nucleotides: TGTGCCAGCAGCCAAGCGGGGGAAGGAAACACCATATATTTT. Translating gives CASSQAGEGNTIYF. The V call is TRBV7-9, the J call TRBJ1-3, with D perhaps matching TRBD1 (5 bases). CDR1 and CDR2 from the germline V gene are SEHNR and FQNEAQ (reference sequence). The CDR3 loop spans 14 amino acids. V shed 5 bases and J shed 4 bases, with 12 bases lying between them. The full variable domain, completed using reference TRBV7-9 and TRBJ1-3, is DTGVSQNPRHKITKRGQNVTFRCDPISEHNRLYWYRQTLGQGPEFLTYFQNEAQLEKSRLLSDRFSAERPKGSFSTLEIQRTEQGDSAMYLCASSQAGEGNTIYFGEGSWLTVV.